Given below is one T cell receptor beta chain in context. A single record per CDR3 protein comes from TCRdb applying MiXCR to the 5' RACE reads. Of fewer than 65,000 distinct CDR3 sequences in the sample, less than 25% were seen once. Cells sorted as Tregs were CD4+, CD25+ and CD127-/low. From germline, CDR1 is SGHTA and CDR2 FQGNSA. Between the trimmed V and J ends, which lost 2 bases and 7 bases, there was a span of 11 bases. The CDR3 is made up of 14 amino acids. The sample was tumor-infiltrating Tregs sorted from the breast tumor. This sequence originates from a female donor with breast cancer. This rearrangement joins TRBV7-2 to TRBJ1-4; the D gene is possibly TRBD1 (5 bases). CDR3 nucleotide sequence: TGTGCCAGCAGCTTAAGGCGGGGGGGTGAAAAACTGTTTTTT. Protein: CASSLRRGGEKLFF.